The sequence of this T cell receptor beta chain was determined in a study of shared clonotypes between healthy human individuals. Findings and caveats of the study: Investigators collected only blood, and repertoires in tissues likely differ. It was anticipated that sequencing depth would influence how many clonotypes donors shared.

Several immunoSEQ plates held equal portions of the genomic DNA taken from each subset. The method was immunoSEQ multiplex PCR; TCRdb's version includes in-frame clones alone and lacks a portion of them. The sample lists about 2 million clones, approximately 94% seen once, with less than 1.5% in the top ten. The naive CD8 fraction comprised CD45RO-negative cells positively selected for CCR7 and excluded terminally differentiated effector memory CD45RA+ cells. Comment on this clone: Its antigen is unknown.

The V end lost 0 bases, the J end lost 0 bases, and 10 bases lay between the germline ends. Germline CDR1 is SGHAT and CDR2 is FQNNGV. The CDR3 runs to 16 residues. Material for sequencing was naive CD8+ T cells sorted from blood. The clonotype was recovered from a man younger than 35 in good health. The chain is built from TRBV11-2 and TRBJ2-3; possibly TRBD1 or TRBD2 for D (6 bases each). The CDR3 DNA reads TGTGCCAGCAGCTTAGAACCGGGGGCTAGCACAGATACGCAGTATTTT. Its translation: CASSLEPGASTDTQYF.